These T cell receptor delta chains were read from a single sample in a study of Vδ1+ human thymocytes. TCRdb re-processed the multiplex PCR reads via CATT. The data show more than 50,000 delta-chain clones, with 15% to 20% seen just once and roughly 0.5% held by the top ten. Sequenced: Vdelta1+ gamma-delta thymocytes from the thymus. The receptor set was obtained from a boy younger than two who had congenital heart surgery. The CDR3 runs from the conserved cysteine through the conserved F or W. The D gene is left open where the match is weak. Part of the rows lack a size; the others show once, few, many or a class for expanded clones.

clone size,D gene,V gene,J gene,CDR3 DNA,CDR3 protein
.,.,TRDV1,TRDJ1,TGTGCTCTTGGGGAACTCTCTCCTACGTTGGCTGGGATCTTCTTCACCGATAAACTCATCTTT,CALGELSPTLAGIFFTDKLIF
.,TRDD3,TRDV1,TRDJ1,TGTGCTCTTGGGGAATCCCCGAGGGGGGGATCAACCACCGATAAACTCATCTTT,CALGESPRGGSTTDKLIF
.,TRDD3,TRDV1,TRDJ1,TGTGCTCTTGGGGAACCAACCCCCCCTTACTGGGGGATACGCCAGCCCGATAAACTCATCTTT,CALGEPTPPYWGIRQPDKLIF
few,TRDD3,TRDV1,TRDJ1,TGTGCTCTTGGATTCCCTACTGCAACTGGACTGGGGGATCCACCGTACACCGATAAACTCATCTTT,CALGFPTATGLGDPPYTDKLIF
few,TRDD3,TRDV1,TRDJ1,TGTGCTCTTGGGGAGAGTCCCAGTTCTGGGGGATTGTACACCGATAAACTCATCTTT,CALGESPSSGGLYTDKLIF
.,.,TRDV1,TRDJ1,TGTGCTCTTGGGGAAAGGGAGACCGCCAAACTCATCTTT,CALGERETAKLIF
.,TRDD3,TRDV1,TRDJ1,TGTGCTCTTGGGGAACGTACCCGGGGGATACGGACCGATAAACTCATCTTT,CALGERTRGIRTDKLIF
.,TRDD3,TRDV1,TRDJ1,TGTGCTCTTGGGGAACTTGGCCTCCTGGGGGATAAAACCGATAAACTCATCTTT,CALGELGLLGDKTDKLIF
few,.,TRDV1,TRDJ2,TGTGCTCTTGGGCCGCCGGCCTCTGGGGACTGGGAGACAGCACAACTCTTCTTT,CALGPPASGDWETAQLFF
.,TRDD3,TRDV1,TRDJ1,TGTGCTCTTGGGGAACTAACCTACTGGGGGATACGGGGTACCGATAAACTCATCTTT,CALGELTYWGIRGTDKLIF
few,TRDD3,TRDV1,TRDJ1,TGTGCTCTTGGGGAACGGCCTTTCCTACTATTGGGCGCTGGGGGATACGGCACCACCGATAAACTCATCTTT,CALGERPFLLLGAGGYGTTDKLIF
few,TRDD3,TRDV1,TRDJ1,TGTGCTCTTGGGGCTAAACCCCCCGGGGTGGGGGATACGGGGCTCATCTTT,CALGAKPPGVGDTGLIF
few,TRDD3,TRDV1,TRDJ1,TGTGCTCTTGGGCCCCAACGAATGGGGGATCACACCGATAAACTCATCTTT,CALGPQRMGDHTDKLIF
few,TRDD3,TRDV2,TRDJ1,TGTGCCTGTGACACCGACTGGGGGGTCGATAAACTCATCTTT,CACDTDWGVDKLIF
.,TRDD3,TRDV1,TRDJ1,TGTGCTCTTGGGCCCCCGACGGGATGGGGGATTAGTGATCCCACCGATAAACTCATCTTT,CALGPPTGWGISDPTDKLIF
few,TRDD3,TRDV1,TRDJ1,TGTGCTCTTGGGGAGGTATGGGTGGATACGCCGTCAAGATACACCGATAAACTCATCTTT,CALGEVWVDTPSRYTDKLIF
few,TRDD3,TRDV1,TRDJ1,TGTGCTCTTGGGGAATCCACATCCCCCGCAACTGGGGGATGTGATACCGATAAACTCATCTTT,CALGESTSPATGGCDTDKLIF
.,TRDD3,TRDV1,TRDJ1,TGTGCTCTTGGTTACACTGGGGGATACGCTCACACCGATAAACTCATCTTT,CALGYTGGYAHTDKLIF
.,.,TRDV1,TRDJ1,TGTGCTCTTGGGGACCTGGACGGGAGGGGGCCTAAACCCGATAAACTCATCTTT,CALGDLDGRGPKPDKLIF
few,TRDD3,TRDV1,TRDJ1,TGTGCTCTTGGGGAACTAGCACATCCTAAGGGGATAGTACCACACACCGATAAACTCATCTTT,CALGELAHPKGIVPHTDKLIF
.,TRDD3,TRDV1,TRDJ1,TGTGCTCTTGGGGACCAGAATCCTACGCTGGGGGATACAGGGTACACCGATAAACTCATCTTT,CALGDQNPTLGDTGYTDKLIF
.,TRDD3,TRDV1,TRDJ1,TGTGCTCTTGGGGAAATATACTACGGTCTGGGGGATACTAATCCACCTAAAGTCATCTTT,CALGEIYYGLGDTNPPKVIF
few,TRDD3,TRDV1,TRDJ1,TGTGCTCTTGGGGAAGTCCTACTGGGGGATAGCACCGATAAACTCATCTTT,CALGEVLLGDSTDKLIF
.,.,TRDV1,TRDJ1,TGTGCTCTTGGGGAATGCCCACTTCTTTACACCGATAAACTCATCTTT,CALGECPLLYTDKLIF
.,TRDD3,TRDV1,TRDJ1,TGTGCTCTTGGGGAGGCGCCTCCCTCCAACTGGGGGACCCCAGGTTGTATCGATAAACTCATCTTT,CALGEAPPSNWGTPGCIDKLIF
few,TRDD3,TRDV1,TRDJ1,TGTGCTCTTGGGGAACCTTCCTACGTAAGTGGGGGATACGTGTTCACCGATAAACTCATCTTT,CALGEPSYVSGGYVFTDKLIF
.,.,TRDV1,TRDJ1,TGTGCTCTTGGGGAACGGGCTTCTCTCCGGGTCTCCTGTTTCCCACCCGATAAACTCATCTTT,CALGERASLRVSCFPPDKLIF
few,TRDD3,TRDV1,TRDJ1,TGTGCTCTTGGGGGACTTTGCCCCAAAATACTGGGGGACTACACCGATAAACTCATCTTT,CALGGLCPKILGDYTDKLIF
few,TRDD3,TRDV1,TRDJ1,TGTGCTCTTGGGGACTTCCAGCCTTCCTACTGGGGGATACTTGGGGGGCGAAAAAGACTCATCTTT,CALGDFQPSYWGILGGRKRLIF
few,.,TRDV1,TRDJ1,TGTGCTCTTGGGACACCCGTACTGGACGATAAACTCATCTTT,CALGTPVLDDKLIF
few,.,TRDV1,TRDJ1,TGTGCTCTTGGGGAACTGACGTCCTACGGCAGGACTCACACCGATAAACTCATCTTT,CALGELTSYGRTHTDKLIF
.,TRDD3,TRDV1,TRDJ1,TGTGCCCTTGGGGAAGAGTGGGGAATTCGGAAGGGATACGCGGGCTCCGATAAACTCATCTTT,CALGEEWGIRKGYAGSDKLIF
.,.,TRDV1,TRDJ1,TGTGCTCTTGGGGCCTCAACGGGTCATCGGGATCCCCTGTACACCGATAAACTCATCTTT,CALGASTGHRDPLYTDKLIF
.,.,TRDV1,TRDJ1,TGTGCTCTTGGGGTGGGACCTCCATACACCGATAAACTCATCTTT,CALGVGPPYTDKLIF
few,.,TRDV2,TRDJ1,TGTGCCTGTGACACGGTGGGGAACGATAAACTCATCTTT,CACDTVGNDKLIF
few,TRDD3,TRDV2,TRDJ1,TGTGCCTGTGACTGGCCGTACTTCGGGGGATACGACGTAGGGTACACCGATAAACTCATCTTT,CACDWPYFGGYDVGYTDKLIF
.,TRDD3,TRDV1,TRDJ1,TGTGCTCTTGGGCCAGGTACTGGGGGTTGTGACACCGATAAACTCATCTTT,CALGPGTGGCDTDKLIF
.,TRDD3,TRDV1,TRDJ1,TGTGCTCTTGGGCCTCTTCCGAAGGGGGGATACCACACCGATAAACTCATCTTT,CALGPLPKGGYHTDKLIF
.,TRDD3,TRDV1,TRDJ1,TGTGCTCTTGGGGAACTTACGGGGATACAAGCCACCGATAAACTCATCTTT,CALGELTGIQATDKLIF
few,.,TRDV1,TRDJ1,TGTGCTCTTGGGGAAACACGGCTAACTACGTACACCGATAAACTCATCTTT,CALGETRLTTYTDKLIF
.,TRDD3,TRDV2,TRDJ2,TGTGCCTGTGACACCTCGATTGGCTACTACGCGTCGGCTAGGTGGGGGATACGACTCTTCTTT,CACDTSIGYYASARWGIRLFF
.,TRDD3,TRDV1,TRDJ1,TGTGCTCTTGGGCCGACCCCGAATTTCGATAACTGGGGGATACCGGATGGCACCGATAAACTCATCTTT,CALGPTPNFDNWGIPDGTDKLIF
.,.,TRDV1,TRDJ1,TGTGCTCTTGGGGAAGTTTCTTCATCTGGCGGGGTCGTGTACACCGATAAACTCATCTTT,CALGEVSSSGGVVYTDKLIF
few,.,TRDV1,TRDJ1,TGTGCTCTTGGGGAATTACTGTCCTACCGCTACTGGGGCTTAATCAGCGATAAACTCATCTTT,CALGELLSYRYWGLISDKLIF
.,.,TRDV1,TRDJ1,TGTGCTCTTGGGGGGCCCCGGCAATCTAATCGGGCCCCCGGTACGCCTTGGTACACCGATAAACTCATCTTT,CALGGPRQSNRAPGTPWYTDKLIF
.,TRDD3,TRDV1,TRDJ1,TGTGCTCTTGGGGGTGCTCTACGCTCTGGGGGCCCCCTGCCCGATAAACTCATCTTT,CALGGALRSGGPLPDKLIF
.,TRDD3,TRDV1,TRDJ1,TGTGCTCTTGGGGAACATACCTTGACTCTACTGGGGGATATCGGGACGGGGAAACTCATCTTT,CALGEHTLTLLGDIGTGKLIF
.,TRDD3,TRDV1,TRDJ1,TGTGCTCTTGGGGAACTAATTCCCTCTACTACTGGGGGACGCTACACCGATAAACTCATCTTT,CALGELIPSTTGGRYTDKLIF